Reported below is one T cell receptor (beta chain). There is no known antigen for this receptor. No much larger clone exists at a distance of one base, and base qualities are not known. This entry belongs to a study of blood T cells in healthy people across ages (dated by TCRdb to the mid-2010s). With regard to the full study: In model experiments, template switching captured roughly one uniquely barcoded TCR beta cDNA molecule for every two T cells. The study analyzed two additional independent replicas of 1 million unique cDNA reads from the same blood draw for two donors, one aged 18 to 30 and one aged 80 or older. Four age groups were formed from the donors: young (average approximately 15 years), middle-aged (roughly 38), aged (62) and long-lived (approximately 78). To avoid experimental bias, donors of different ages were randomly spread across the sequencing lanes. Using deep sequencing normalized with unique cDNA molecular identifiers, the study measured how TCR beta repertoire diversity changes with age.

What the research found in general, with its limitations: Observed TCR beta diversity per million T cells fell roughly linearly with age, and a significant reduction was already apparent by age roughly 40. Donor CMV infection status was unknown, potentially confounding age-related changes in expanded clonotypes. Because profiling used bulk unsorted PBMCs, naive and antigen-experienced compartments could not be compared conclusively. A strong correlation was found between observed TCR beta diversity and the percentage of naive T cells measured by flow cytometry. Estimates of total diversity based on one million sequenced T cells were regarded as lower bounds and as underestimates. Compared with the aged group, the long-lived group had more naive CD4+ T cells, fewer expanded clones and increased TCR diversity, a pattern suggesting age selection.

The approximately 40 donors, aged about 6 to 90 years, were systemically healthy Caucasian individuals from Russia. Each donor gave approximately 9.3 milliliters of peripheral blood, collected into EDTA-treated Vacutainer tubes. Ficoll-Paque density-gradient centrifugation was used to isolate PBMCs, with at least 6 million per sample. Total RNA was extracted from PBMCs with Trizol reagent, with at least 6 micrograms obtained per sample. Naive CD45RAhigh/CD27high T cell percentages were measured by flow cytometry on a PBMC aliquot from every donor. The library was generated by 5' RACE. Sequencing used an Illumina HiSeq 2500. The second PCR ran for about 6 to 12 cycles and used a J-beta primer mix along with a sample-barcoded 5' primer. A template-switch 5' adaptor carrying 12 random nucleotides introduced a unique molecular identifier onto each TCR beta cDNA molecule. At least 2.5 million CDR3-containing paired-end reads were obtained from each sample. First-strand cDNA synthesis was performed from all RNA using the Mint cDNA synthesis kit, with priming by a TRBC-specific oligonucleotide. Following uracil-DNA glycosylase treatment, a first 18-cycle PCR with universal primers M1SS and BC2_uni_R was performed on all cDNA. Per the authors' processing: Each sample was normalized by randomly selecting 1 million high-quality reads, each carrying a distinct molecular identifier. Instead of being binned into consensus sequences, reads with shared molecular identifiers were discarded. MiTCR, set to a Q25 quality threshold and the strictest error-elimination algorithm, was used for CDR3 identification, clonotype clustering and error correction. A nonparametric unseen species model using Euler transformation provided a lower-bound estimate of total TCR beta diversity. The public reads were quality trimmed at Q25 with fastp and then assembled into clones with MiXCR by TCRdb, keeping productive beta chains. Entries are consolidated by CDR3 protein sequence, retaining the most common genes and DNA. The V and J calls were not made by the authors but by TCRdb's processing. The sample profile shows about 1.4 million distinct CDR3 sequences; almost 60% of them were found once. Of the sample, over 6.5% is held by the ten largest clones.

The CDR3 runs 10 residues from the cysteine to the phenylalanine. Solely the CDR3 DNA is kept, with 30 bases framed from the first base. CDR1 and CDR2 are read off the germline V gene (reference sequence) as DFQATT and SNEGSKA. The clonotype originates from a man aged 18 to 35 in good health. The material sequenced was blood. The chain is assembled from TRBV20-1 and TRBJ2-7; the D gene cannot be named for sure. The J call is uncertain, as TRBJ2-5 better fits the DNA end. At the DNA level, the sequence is TGCAGTGGTCCTACGGAGACCCAGTACTTC. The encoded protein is CSGPTETQYF.